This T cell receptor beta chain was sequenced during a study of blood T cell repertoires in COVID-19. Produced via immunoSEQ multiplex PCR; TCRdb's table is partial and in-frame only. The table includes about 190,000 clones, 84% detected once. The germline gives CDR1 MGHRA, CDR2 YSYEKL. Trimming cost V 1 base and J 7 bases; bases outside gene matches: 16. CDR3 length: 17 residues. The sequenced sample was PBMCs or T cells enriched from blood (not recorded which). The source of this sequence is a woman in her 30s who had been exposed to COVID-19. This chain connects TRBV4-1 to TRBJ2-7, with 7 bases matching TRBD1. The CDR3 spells CASSQGWDVTGAREQYF. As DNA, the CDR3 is TGCGCCAGCAGCCAAGGGTGGGACGTAACAGGGGCGCGGGAGCAGTACTTC.